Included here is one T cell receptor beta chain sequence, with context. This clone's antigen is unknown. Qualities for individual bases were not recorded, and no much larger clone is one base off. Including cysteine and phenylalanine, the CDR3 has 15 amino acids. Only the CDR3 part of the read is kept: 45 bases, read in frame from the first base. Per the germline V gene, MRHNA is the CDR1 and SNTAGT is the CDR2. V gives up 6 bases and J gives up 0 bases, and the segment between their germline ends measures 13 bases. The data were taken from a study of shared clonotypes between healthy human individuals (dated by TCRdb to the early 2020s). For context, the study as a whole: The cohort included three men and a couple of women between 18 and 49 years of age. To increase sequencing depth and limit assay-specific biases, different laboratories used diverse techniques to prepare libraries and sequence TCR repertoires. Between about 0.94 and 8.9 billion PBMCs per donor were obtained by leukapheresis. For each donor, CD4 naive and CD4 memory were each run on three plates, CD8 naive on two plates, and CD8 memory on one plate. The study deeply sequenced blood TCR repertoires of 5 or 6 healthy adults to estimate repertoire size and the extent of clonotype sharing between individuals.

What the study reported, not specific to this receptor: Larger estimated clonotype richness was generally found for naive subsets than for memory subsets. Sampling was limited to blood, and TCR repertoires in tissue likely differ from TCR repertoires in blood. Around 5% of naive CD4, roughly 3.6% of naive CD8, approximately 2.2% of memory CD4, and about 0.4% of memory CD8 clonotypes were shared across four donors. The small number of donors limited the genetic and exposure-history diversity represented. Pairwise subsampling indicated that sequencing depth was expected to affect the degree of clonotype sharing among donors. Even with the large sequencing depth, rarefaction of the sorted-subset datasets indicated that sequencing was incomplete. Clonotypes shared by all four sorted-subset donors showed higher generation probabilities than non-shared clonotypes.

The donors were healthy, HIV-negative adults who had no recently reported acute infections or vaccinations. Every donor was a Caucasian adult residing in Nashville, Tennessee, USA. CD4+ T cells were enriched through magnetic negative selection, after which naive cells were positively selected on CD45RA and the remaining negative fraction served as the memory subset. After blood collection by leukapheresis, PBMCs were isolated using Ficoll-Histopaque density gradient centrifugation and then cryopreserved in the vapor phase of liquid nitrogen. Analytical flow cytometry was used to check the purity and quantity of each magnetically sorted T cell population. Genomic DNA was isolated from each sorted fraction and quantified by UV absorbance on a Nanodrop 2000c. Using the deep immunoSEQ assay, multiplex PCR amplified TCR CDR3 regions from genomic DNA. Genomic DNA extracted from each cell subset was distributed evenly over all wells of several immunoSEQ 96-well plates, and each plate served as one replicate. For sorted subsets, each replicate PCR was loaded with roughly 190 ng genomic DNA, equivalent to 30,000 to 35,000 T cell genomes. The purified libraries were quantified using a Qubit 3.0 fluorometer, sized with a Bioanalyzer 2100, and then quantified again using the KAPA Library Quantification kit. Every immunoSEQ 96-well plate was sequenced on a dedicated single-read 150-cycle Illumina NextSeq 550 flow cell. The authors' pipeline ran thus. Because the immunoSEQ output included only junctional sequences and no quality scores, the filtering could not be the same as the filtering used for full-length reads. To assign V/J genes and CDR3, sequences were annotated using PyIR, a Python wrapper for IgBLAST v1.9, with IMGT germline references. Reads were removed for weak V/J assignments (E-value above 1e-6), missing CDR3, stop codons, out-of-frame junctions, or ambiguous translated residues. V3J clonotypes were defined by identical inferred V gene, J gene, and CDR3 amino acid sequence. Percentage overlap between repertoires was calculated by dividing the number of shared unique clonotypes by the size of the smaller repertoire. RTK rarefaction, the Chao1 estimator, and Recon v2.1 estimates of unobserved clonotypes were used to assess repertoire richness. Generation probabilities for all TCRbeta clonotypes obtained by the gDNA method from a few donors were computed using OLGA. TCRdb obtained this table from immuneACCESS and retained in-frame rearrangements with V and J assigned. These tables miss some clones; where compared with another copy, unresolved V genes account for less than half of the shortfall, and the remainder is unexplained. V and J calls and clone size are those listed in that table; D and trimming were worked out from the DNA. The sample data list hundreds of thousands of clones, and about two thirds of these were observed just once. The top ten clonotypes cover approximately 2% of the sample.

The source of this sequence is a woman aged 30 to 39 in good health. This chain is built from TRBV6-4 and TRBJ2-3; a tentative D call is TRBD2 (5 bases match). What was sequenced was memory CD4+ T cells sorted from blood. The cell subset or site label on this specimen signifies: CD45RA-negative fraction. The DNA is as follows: TGTGCCAGCAGCCCCGCAGCGGTTAGCACAGATACGCAGTATTTT. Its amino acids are CASSPAAVSTDTQYF.